The 27 T cell receptor beta chains listed next were all sequenced from one sample in a study of cytomegalovirus exposure and HLA in healthy donors. Researchers ran the PCR with 60 Vbeta and 13 Jbeta primers. The assay was immunoSEQ multiplex PCR, and TCRdb's table has in-frame clones only and misses some. The sample includes about 110,000 clones, around 70% of them seen just once. The specimen sequenced was PBMCs. The receptors stem from a woman in her thirties or forties in good health and CMV-seropositive.

A few counts support this clone. This sequence joins TRBV7-9 and TRBJ1-1; 9 bases are shared with TRBD1. This CDR3 has 15 amino acids. CDR1 is SEHNR and CDR2 is FQNEAQ in the germline V gene (reference sequence). V shed 1 base, J shed 4 bases, and the junction held 4 bases outside the gene matches. CDR3 DNA: TGTGCCAGCAGCTTAGGCGGGACAGGGCGCACTGAAGCTTTCTTT. As protein: CASSLGGTGRTEAFF.

The chain carries TRBV10-3 and TRBJ2-7, with 9 bases fitting TRBD2. CDR1 and CDR2 from the germline V gene are ENHRY and SYGVKD. Trimming cost V 6 bases and J 0 bases; bases outside gene matches: 3. The CDR3 consists of 14 residues. CDR3 sequence reads: CAIRGLASSYEQYF. The CDR3 DNA sequence: TGTGCCATCAGAGGACTAGCGAGCTCCTACGAGCAGTACTTC.

The chain employs TRBV2 and TRBJ1-5; 10 nucleotides align to TRBD1. The CDR3 is made up of 16 amino acids. After removal of 6 bases from V and 4 bases from J, the junction contained 9 bases not matched to a gene. Germline CDR1 is SNHLY and CDR2 is FYNNEI. The CDR3, as DNA: TGTGCCAGCAGGCGGGACAGGGGTAATTTTAATCAGCCCCAGCATTTT. Protein sequence: CASRRDRGNFNQPQHF.

V is TRBV9 and J is TRBJ1-6, with TRBD1 matching over 9 bases. This CDR3 is built from 16 residues. CDR1 SGDLS and CDR2 YYNGEE come from the germline V gene. J lost 4 bases, V lost 3 bases, and 5 bases had no gene match. The CDR3 region has the DNA TGTGCCAGCAGCGCGACACAGGGGGCGTATAATTCACCCCTCCACTTT. Its translation is CASSATQGAYNSPLHF. The full variable domain, rest sourced from reference TRBV9 and TRBJ1-6, is DSGVTQTPKHLITATGQRVTLRCSPRSGDLSVYWYQQSLDQGLQFLIQYYNGEERAKGNILERFSAQQFPDLHSELNLSSLELGDSALYFCASSATQGAYNSPLHFGNGTRLTVT.

The chain has TRBV7-6 and TRBJ2-7; the match to TRBD2 covers 8 bases. The V segment lost 4 bases and the J segment 1 base; nucleotides outside the gene matches: 3. The CDR3 contains 14 residues. Germline V gene lookup returns CDR1 SGHVS and CDR2 FNYEAQ. The CDR3 sequence: CASSYGGRSYEQYF. The CDR3 DNA follows: TGTGCCAGCAGCTATGGCGGGAGGTCCTACGAGCAGTACTTC.

This clone appeared once. The CDR3 nucleotides are TGTGCCAGCAGTTTATGGGGACAGGGGGCTGGAAACACCATATATTTT. Its protein product is CASSLWGQGAGNTIYF. The rearrangement links TRBV28 to TRBJ1-3; TRBD1 aligns across 11 bases. Germline CDR1 MDHEN, CDR2 SYDVKM. The V gene end was trimmed by 0 bases and the J gene end by 2 bases; junction bases not matched to a gene: 0. The CDR3 consists of 16 residues.

This chain joins TRBV19 and TRBJ1-5; 9 bases map to TRBD1. Germline V gene sequence: CDR1 LNHDA, CDR2 SQIVND (reference sequence). V shed 4 bases and J 4 bases; nucleotides not matched to a gene: 2. The CDR3 contains 14 residues. The chain's CDR3 is CASSTGTGNQPQHF. For the CDR3, the DNA is TGTGCCAGTAGTACCGGGACAGGGAATCAGCCCCAGCATTTT.

The chain recombines TRBV5-1 with TRBJ2-1, with 9 bases lining up with TRBD1. CDR3 size: 15 residues. The germline V gene has CDR1 SGHRS and CDR2 YFSETQ. The trim removed 5 bases at V and 4 bases at J, leaving 7 bases unmatched. CDR3 nucleotides: TGCGCCAGCAGTTTCGACAGGGGGGTGTACAATGAGCAGTTCTTC. Amino acid sequence: CASSFDRGVYNEQFF. The full variable domain, its missing parts supplied by reference TRBV5-1 and TRBJ2-1, is KAGVTQTPRYLIKTRGQQVTLSCSPISGHRSVSWYQQTPGQGLQFLFEYFSETQRNKGNFPGRFSGRQFSNSRSEMNVSTLELGDSALYLCASSFDRGVYNEQFFGPGTRLTVL.

As to this clone: A junction boundary mismatches the germline segment, possibly from a read error. Other DNA sequences within the sample encode an identical CDR3. The chain uses TRBV15 and TRBJ2-3; TRBD1 matches at 7 bases. CDR3 length: 17 residues. Looked up from germline, CDR1 is LNHNV and CDR2 is YYDKDF (reference sequence). This CDR3 is CATSPTFRDRETDAQYF. CDR3 sequence (DNA): TGTGCCACCAGCCCCACTTTCCGAGACAGGGAAACAGATGCGCAGTATTTT.

The chain combines TRBV4-1 with TRBJ2-7; the match to TRBD2 covers 7 bases. This CDR3 comprises 17 residues. The germline CDR1 and CDR2 sequences are MGHRA and YSYEKL. Trimming removed 1 base from V and 1 base from J; junction bases left unmatched: 10. CDR3 amino acids: CASSQVIGGLGSYEQYF. The DNA for the CDR3 is TGCGCCAGCAGCCAAGTAATTGGTGGACTAGGGTCCTACGAGCAGTACTTC.

This chain joins TRBV9 and TRBJ1-5; D possibly corresponds to TRBD1 (6 bases). The V end was cut by 4 bases, the J end by 1 base, with 18 bases between. CDR1 and CDR2 (germline): SGDLS, YYNGEE. CDR3 size: 17 residues. The CDR3 protein is CASSPTGSVQSNQPQHF. The DNA for the CDR3 is TGTGCCAGCAGCCCTACAGGGTCCGTTCAAAGCAATCAGCCCCAGCATTTT.

V gene TRBV10-2 combines with J gene TRBJ1-5; tentatively, D is TRBD1 (6 bases). V was pared by 4 bases and J by 5 bases, with 15 bases between. CDR3 length: 15 residues. Germline V gene lookup returns CDR1 WSHSY and CDR2 SAAADI. The CDR3 DNA is TGCGCCAGCAGTGGAGGTAGCAGGGGAGATCAGCCCCAGCATTTT. It yields the protein CASSGGSRGDQPQHF.

A few counts support this clone. The chain employs TRBV4-1 and TRBJ2-1, with D tentatively TRBD2 (5 bases). There are 17 residues in the CDR3. With 2 bases removed from V and 2 bases from J, the gap between germline ends came to 16 bases. Looked up from germline, CDR1 is MGHRA and CDR2 is YSYEKL. The CDR3 DNA reads as TGCGCCAGCAGCCAACGGGAACTAGTGTCGCCCTACAATGAGCAGTTCTTC. Its translation is CASSQRELVSPYNEQFF.

The rearrangement joins TRBV4-2 to TRBJ2-2, with TRBD2 matching over 8 bases. Germline CDR1 is LGHNA and CDR2 is YNFKEQ. V gave up 4 bases and J gave up 8 bases; unmatched junction bases: 12. The CDR3 runs 16 residues. The CDR3 region is CASSPPGTSRRGELFF. CDR3 in DNA: TGTGCCAGCAGCCCCCCCGGGACTAGTAGGAGGGGGGAGCTGTTTTTT.

The rearrangement joins TRBV11-3 to TRBJ1-2; unclear D gene. From germline, CDR1 is SGHNT and CDR2 YENEEA. The V end was cut by 0 bases, the J end by 3 bases, with 14 bases between. CDR3 size: 16 residues. As DNA, the CDR3 is TGTGCCAGCAGCTTAGATTTTGATAGTCCGGACTATGGCTACACCTTC. Its translation is CASSLDFDSPDYGYTF. Full variable domain (outside the CDR3, taken from reference TRBV11-3 and TRBJ1-2): EAGVVQSPRYKIIEKKQPVAFWCNPISGHNTLYWYLQNLGQGPELLIRYENEEAVDDSQLPKDRFSAERLKGVDSTLKIQPAELGDSAVYLCASSLDFDSPDYGYTFGSGTRLTVV.

This chain connects TRBV11-3 to TRBJ2-2, with 10 bases matching TRBD2. The CDR3 has 15 residues. The V gene's germline CDR1 is SGHNT and CDR2 YENEEA. V lost 5 bases, J lost 6 bases, and 6 bases stayed unmatched. This CDR3 is CASSPSGRVAGELFF. The CDR3 coding sequence is TGTGCCAGCAGCCCTAGCGGGAGAGTGGCCGGGGAGCTGTTTTTT.

The chain recombines TRBV27 with TRBJ2-5; 8 nucleotides align to TRBD1. The germline gives CDR1 MNHEY, CDR2 SMNVEV (reference sequence). V lost 5 bases, J lost 4 bases, and 9 bases stayed unmatched. The CDR3 runs 15 residues. Here the CDR3 reads CASSIDRGMLETQYF. CDR3 nucleotides: TGTGCCAGCAGTATTGACAGGGGCATGCTAGAGACCCAGTACTTC.

The V call is TRBV9, the J call TRBJ2-3; TRBD1 agrees at 8 bases. This CDR3 spans 15 amino acids. Germline CDR1 and CDR2: SGDLS and YYNGEE. With V trimmed by 4 bases and J by 2 bases, 6 bases remained unmatched. For the CDR3, the DNA is TGTGCCAGCAGCATCGGGACAGGCCTCACAGATACGCAGTATTTT. This codes for CASSIGTGLTDTQYF.

This chain joins TRBV18 and TRBJ1-1, with a weak D call TRBD1 (5 bases). Per the germline V gene, CDR1 is KGHSH and CDR2 is LQKENI. V was clipped by 6 bases and J by 4 bases, with 12 bases between them. The CDR3 is made up of 13 amino acids. CDR3: CASSSGGVTEAFF. Here the CDR3 DNA reads TGTGCCAGCTCCTCGGGGGGGGTCACTGAAGCTTTCTTT.

Turning to this clone: Mismatch with germline at one junction end may stem from a read error. Other DNA sequences in this specimen translate into the identical CDR3. The rearrangement uses TRBV5-1 and TRBJ2-6; possibly TRBD1 for D (5 bases). CDR1 is SGHRS and CDR2 is YFSETQ in the germline V gene. The CDR3 has 16 amino acids. The DNA for the CDR3 is TGCGCCAGCAGCTTGGAACACAGCTCTGGGGCTAACGTCCTGACTTTC. Its protein product is CASSLEHSSGANVLTF.

This sequence joins TRBV7-2 and TRBJ1-1, with D unresolved. Germline V gene data show CDR1 as SGHTA and CDR2 as FQGNSA. V was clipped by 2 bases and J by 1 base, with 11 bases between them. This CDR3 region has 15 residues. The CDR3 sequence: CASSLQPGSNTEAFF. For the CDR3, the DNA is TGTGCCAGCAGCTTACAACCGGGGTCGAACACTGAAGCTTTCTTT.

This chain uses TRBV30 with TRBJ2-1; TRBD2 might be the D (6 bases). The CDR3 spans 14 residues. Trimming removed 5 bases at V and 7 bases at J, with 18 bases between. Germline V gene lookup returns CDR1 GTSNPN and CDR2 SVGIG (reference sequence). The CDR3 loop is CAWGVGLPGNEQFF. DNA of the CDR3: TGTGCCTGGGGGGTGGGACTTCCGGGAAATGAGCAGTTCTTC. Together with reference TRBV30 and TRBJ2-1, the CDR3 gives the full variable domain: SQTIHQWPATLVQPVGSPLSLECTVEGTSNPNLYWYRQAAGRGLQLLFYSVGIGQISSEVPQNLSASRPQDRQFILSSKKLLLSDSGFYLCAWGVGLPGNEQFFGPGTRLTVL.

This clone was recorded only once. This rearrangement joins TRBV15 to TRBJ2-1; TRBD2 is a possible D gene (5 bases). V lost 1 base, J lost 6 bases, and 16 bases lay in between. Germline V gene lookup returns CDR1 LNHNV and CDR2 YYDKDF (reference sequence). CDR3 length equals 16 residues. In DNA form, the CDR3 reads TGTGCCACCAGCAGAGCCTGGAGGTACGGTGGCAATGAGCAGTTCTTC. Protein sequence: CATSRAWRYGGNEQFF.

The chain combines TRBV7-9 with TRBJ2-1, with a tentative D call TRBD2 (5 bases). Per the germline V gene, CDR1 is SEHNR and CDR2 is FQNEAQ (reference sequence). The CDR3 is made up of 15 amino acids. With 1 base removed from V and 4 bases from J, the gap between germline ends came to 11 bases. In nucleotides, the CDR3 is TGTGCCAGCAGCTTAGAGGGAGTGACTTACAATGAGCAGTTCTTC. Residues: CASSLEGVTYNEQFF.

The CDR3 region is CASSQVGTKNTDTQYF. The CDR3 region has the DNA TGCGCCAGCAGCCAAGTGGGGACTAAAAACACAGATACGCAGTATTTT. The V call is TRBV4-1, the J call TRBJ2-3; 7 bases fit TRBD2. The CDR3 covers 16 residues. Germline V gene sequence: CDR1 MGHRA, CDR2 YSYEKL. Trimming took 1 base from V and 2 from J; bases not matched to a gene: 6.

The rearrangement links TRBV18 to TRBJ2-2; 11 bases line up with TRBD2. The CDR3 sequence is 15 residues long. CDR1 is KGHSH, CDR2 LQKENI, per germline. V gave up 6 bases and J gave up 6 bases; unmatched junction bases: 6. The DNA for the CDR3 is TGTGCCAGCTCCCTACTAGCGGGAGCAGCCGGGGAGCTGTTTTTT. As protein: CASSLLAGAAGELFF.

The chain couples TRBV5-1 to TRBJ1-1; possibly TRBD1 for D (6 bases). Looked up from germline, CDR1 is SGHRS and CDR2 is YFSETQ. The CDR3 has 14 residues. Trimming shortened V by 4 bases and J by 4 bases, and 14 bases separated the two germline ends. CDR3 nucleotides: TGCGCCAGCAGCGCGCAGGGGCTGGGCACTGAAGCTTTCTTT. Protein sequence: CASSAQGLGTEAFF. Full variable domain (remainder filled in from reference TRBV5-1 and TRBJ1-1): KAGVTQTPRYLIKTRGQQVTLSCSPISGHRSVSWYQQTPGQGLQFLFEYFSETQRNKGNFPGRFSGRQFSNSRSEMNVSTLELGDSALYLCASSAQGLGTEAFFGQGTRLTVV.